This T cell receptor beta chain stems from a study of T cells in Graves' hyperthyroidism and ophthalmopathy. V lost 8 bases to trimming and J lost 0 bases, with 10 bases between them. This CDR3 comprises 13 residues. RNA transcripts were the template for amplifying TCR beta CDR3 regions. The HTBI primer set served for first-round RT-PCR of the TCR CDR3. One entry per CDR3 protein results from TCRdb running MiXCR on the multiplex PCR reads. This table holds about 550,000 distinct CDR3 sequences, around 20% found once. The V call is TRBV12-3 or TRBV12-4, the J call TRBJ1-1, with no clear D. The source material was blood. The clonotype was recovered from a man aged 18 to 29 with Graves' hyperthyroidism. The CDR3 sequence: CASLQSMNTEAFF. The CDR3 region has the DNA TGTGCCAGCCTACAGTCCATGAACACTGAAGCTTTCTTT.